The 14 T cell receptor beta chains below all came from one sample that was sequenced in a study of cytomegalovirus exposure and HLA in healthy donors. A multiplex PCR was run with 60 Vbeta primers and 13 Jbeta primers. The data were produced by immunoSEQ multiplex PCR, yet TCRdb's version contains in-frame clones alone and is incomplete. The sample has more than 95,000 clones; about four fifths are singletons. What was sequenced was PBMCs. These receptors came from a female donor in good health and CMV-seropositive.

V gene TRBV6-5 combines with J gene TRBJ2-3; possible D gene TRBD2, 6 bases. The CDR3 has 13 amino acids. CDR1 and CDR2 from the germline V gene are MNHEY and SVGAGI. Trimming removed 8 bases from V and 1 base from J, with 10 bases in between. This CDR3 is CASVPSGTDTQYF. For the CDR3, the DNA is TGTGCCAGCGTACCTAGCGGCACAGATACGCAGTATTTT.

This clone was recorded many times. CDR3 protein: CASSAGAAFF. CDR3 nucleotide sequence: TGTGCCAGCAGCGCGGGGGCAGCTTTCTTT. V and J are TRBV28 and TRBJ1-1, with D perhaps matching TRBD1 (6 bases). Trimming took off 6 bases at V and 10 bases at J, with 9 bases between the two ends. The CDR3 spans 10 residues. Germline assignment: CDR1 MDHEN and CDR2 SYDVKM.

The rearrangement joins TRBV7-3 to TRBJ1-1; the D is unclear. The V gene's germline CDR1 is SGHTA and CDR2 FQGTGA. The CDR3 runs to 14 residues. V was trimmed by 6 bases and J by 1 base, leaving 12 bases between them. CDR3 sequence (DNA): TGTGCCAGCAGTCCTAGCCACGGGAACACTGAAGCTTTCTTT. This codes for CASSPSHGNTEAFF.

J is TRBJ1-2 and V is TRBV19; D call uncertain. V shed 7 bases and J shed 8 bases, with 17 bases lying between them. CDR3 size: 13 residues. CDR1 LNHDA and CDR2 SQIVND come from the germline V gene (reference sequence). The CDR3 region has the DNA TGTGCCAGTAAGGAGACCCTCATTATGGGCTACACCTTC. It yields the protein CASKETLIMGYTF.

The chain uses TRBV29-1 and TRBJ2-3, with TRBD1 as a possible D gene (5 bases). The CDR3 covers 13 residues. CDR1 SQVTM and CDR2 ANQGSEA come from the germline V gene. Trimming cost V 4 bases and J 5 bases, with 13 bases left between them. This chain's CDR3 is CSVGQSREDTQYF. The CDR3 nucleotides are TGCAGCGTTGGGCAGAGCAGGGAAGATACGCAGTATTTT.

The chain recombines TRBV30 with TRBJ1-5; D is perhaps TRBD1 (5 bases). Trimming pared 0 bases from V and 5 bases from J, leaving 11 bases between. Germline values: CDR1 GTSNPN, CDR2 SVGIG (reference sequence). The CDR3 contains 14 residues. As DNA, the CDR3 is TGTGCCTGGAGTGTGGGAGGGGTGCATCAGCCCCAGCATTTT. Protein: CAWSVGGVHQPQHF.

The chain's CDR3 is CASSVASMGSLYGYTF. The DNA for the CDR3 is TGTGCCAGCAGCGTAGCTTCAATGGGTAGCCTCTATGGCTACACCTTC. The rearrangement joins TRBV9 to TRBJ1-2; D gene ambiguous. From germline, CDR1 is SGDLS and CDR2 YYNGEE. Trimming pared 0 bases from V and 4 bases from J, leaving 16 bases between. The CDR3 has 16 amino acids.

This clone was counted between two and nine times. J is TRBJ1-5 and V is TRBV23-1; TRBD1 might be the D (6 bases). TRBV23-1 is recorded as an ORF, its role being uncertain. The CDR3 covers 15 residues. Trimming took 4 bases from V and 4 from J, leaving 14 bases between them. CDR3 residues: CASSLGYRENQPQHF. CDR3 coding DNA: TGCGCCAGCAGTCTGGGTTACAGGGAAAATCAGCCCCAGCATTTT.

The chain links TRBV5-1 to TRBJ2-7, with D tentatively TRBD1 (6 bases). Germline V gene data show CDR1 as SGHRS and CDR2 as YFSETQ. The CDR3 is made up of 15 amino acids. The ends were cut back, 2 bases at V and 1 base at J, with 13 bases in the middle. The CDR3 loop is CASSFGAGVSYEQYF. CDR3 in DNA: TGCGCCAGCAGCTTTGGGGCAGGGGTATCCTACGAGCAGTACTTC.

The V gene is TRBV29-1, the J gene TRBJ2-3; D uncertain. This CDR3 is built from 13 residues. The V end lost 1 base, the J end lost 6 bases, and 11 bases lay between the germline ends. The V gene's germline CDR1 is SQVTM and CDR2 ANQGSEA. CDR3 region: CSVEAAPRDTQYF. CDR3 coding DNA: TGCAGCGTTGAAGCCGCACCTAGGGATACGCAGTATTTT.

The rearrangement links TRBV5-6 to TRBJ2-7; 7 bases agree with TRBD1. Germline V CDR1 and CDR2: SGHDT, YYEEEE. V shed 4 bases and J 0 bases; nucleotides not matched to a gene: 7. The CDR3 length is 15 residues. The CDR3 DNA reads TGTGCCAGCAGCGGGGTGGACAGGCTCTCCTACGAGCAGTACTTC. It translates to CASSGVDRLSYEQYF.

This clone has just a few counts. V and J are TRBV4-1 and TRBJ2-1; the D is unclear. Germline CDR1 reads MGHRA; CDR2 reads YSYEKL. The CDR3 covers 16 residues. V was cut by 0 bases and J by 3 bases, with 12 bases left in between. The CDR3 region is CASSQELARSYNEQFF. CDR3 nucleotides: TGCGCCAGCAGCCAAGAACTCGCTAGGAGCTACAATGAGCAGTTCTTC.

This chain joins TRBV7-8 and TRBJ1-1; no firm D call. Germline V gives CDR1 SGHVS, CDR2 FQNEAQ. CDR3 length: 13 residues. V was clipped by 5 bases and J by 1 base, with 8 bases between them. CDR3 region: CASSPGRNTEAFF. DNA for the CDR3: TGTGCCAGCAGCCCCGGTAGGAACACTGAAGCTTTCTTT.

This clone has only a few counts. The chain uses TRBV6-5 and TRBJ1-1, with 7 bases matching TRBD1. The CDR3 loop spans 15 amino acids. Losses at the gene ends were 2 bases for V and 1 base for J; bases not matched to a gene: 4. Germline-derived CDR1 and CDR2 are MNHEY and SVGAGI. The CDR3 bases are TGTGCCAGCAGTTACACGGGACAGCAGAACACTGAAGCTTTCTTT. Translating it yields CASSYTGQQNTEAFF.